Each of the 31 T cell receptor beta chains below was sequenced from the same sample in a study of blood T cells in healthy people across ages. PCR was performed a second time for 7 to 11 cycles using a sample-barcoded 5' primer and a J-beta primer mix. MiXCR, applied by TCRdb to the 5' RACE reads, yields one record per CDR3 protein. The table lists about 1.1 million distinct CDR3 sequences, around two fifths of them singletons. The sequenced sample was blood. The receptors were sampled from a man between 18 and 29 years old in good health.

The chain employs TRBV20-1 and TRBJ2-3; 7 bases map to TRBD1. The CDR3 runs 12 residues. V lost 4 bases, J lost 5 bases, and 3 bases stayed unmatched. Germline-derived CDR1 and CDR2 are DFQATT and SNEGSKA (reference sequence). The CDR3 here is CSATRTGDTQYF. The CDR3 DNA reads TGCAGTGCTACCCGGACAGGAGATACGCAGTATTTT.

The V call is TRBV6-5, the J call TRBJ2-1; 7 nucleotides line up with TRBD1. CDR1 is MNHEY, CDR2 SVGAGI, per germline. There are 15 residues in the CDR3. J lost 3 bases, V lost 6 bases, and 8 bases had no gene match. CDR3 in amino acids: CASSRGQSLYNEQFF. The CDR3 DNA follows: TGTGCCAGCAGCAGGGGACAGAGCCTCTACAATGAGCAGTTCTTC.

This clonotype was detected only a few times. The chain employs TRBV5-1 and TRBJ1-4; maybe TRBD1 (5 bases). The CDR3 has 17 amino acids. The V and J ends lost 2 bases and 3 bases respectively, with 17 bases between them. Per the germline V gene, CDR1 is SGHRS and CDR2 is YFSETQ. CDR3 region: CASSFTPNRSPNEKLFF. The CDR3 DNA is TGCGCCAGCAGCTTCACCCCCAACAGGTCCCCTAATGAAAAACTGTTTTTT.

This chain joins TRBV6-2 or TRBV6-3 and TRBJ2-3, with 7 bases aligning to TRBD2. Losses at the gene ends were 6 bases for V and 2 bases for J; bases not matched to a gene: 8. The CDR3 contains 15 residues. The germline V gene has CDR1 MNHEY and CDR2 SVGEGT. In DNA form, the CDR3 reads TGTGCCAGCAGGGACCCCGGGGGGATCACAGATACGCAGTATTTT. Its protein is CASRDPGGITDTQYF.

The genes are TRBV6-2 or TRBV6-3 and TRBJ2-1; D unresolved. This CDR3 comprises 13 residues. Germline CDR1 reads MNHEY; CDR2 reads SVGEGT. Trimming took off 5 bases at V and 6 bases at J, with 11 bases between the two ends. The CDR3: CASSDGQINEQFF. The CDR3 region has the DNA TGTGCCAGCAGTGACGGCCAGATCAATGAGCAGTTCTTC.

About this clonotype: Mismatch with germline at one junction end may stem from a read error. This sequence joins TRBV20-1 and TRBJ2-1; 12 nucleotides line up with TRBD2. Germline V gives CDR1 DFQATT, CDR2 SNEGSKA (reference sequence). The CDR3 length is 14 residues. The CDR3: CSAARLAGDNERFF. The DNA for the CDR3 is TGCAGTGCTGCCCGACTAGCGGGGGACAATGAGCGGTTCTTC.

The gene calls are TRBV2 and TRBJ2-5; D remains unclear. This CDR3 has 12 residues. V lost 2 bases and J 11 bases, leaving 12 bases between the germline ends. Germline V gives CDR1 SNHLY, CDR2 FYNNEI. The CDR3 reads CASSELRSEQYF. The CDR3 bases are TGTGCCAGCAGTGAATTGAGATCTGAGCAGTACTTC.

V usage is TRBV20-1 and J usage is TRBJ1-5, with 9 bases identical to TRBD1. The CDR3 consists of 15 residues. Germline values: CDR1 DFQATT, CDR2 SNEGSKA (reference sequence). The J segment lost 6 bases and the V segment lost 5 bases, leaving 11 bases of the junction unmatched. CDR3: CSARQGGSRSQPQHF. CDR3 nucleotides: TGCAGTGCTCGACAGGGGGGATCAAGGAGTCAGCCCCAGCATTTT.

This clonotype was observed a few times. The CDR3 DNA sequence: TGCGCCAGCAGCCAAGTCCGGCAGGCCAGACACTCCTACGAGCAGTACTTC. It codes for CASSQVRQARHSYEQYF. The chain uses TRBV4-1 and TRBJ2-7, with D uncertain. V dropped 1 base and J dropped 0 bases, with 16 bases sitting between them. Germline loops: CDR1 MGHRA, CDR2 YSYEKL. CDR3 length equals 17 residues.

The V and J genes are TRBV7-9 and TRBJ1-1; D remains unclear. Trimming shortened V by 5 bases and J by 1 base, and 8 bases separated the two germline ends. Germline CDR1 is SEHNR and CDR2 is FQNEAQ (reference sequence). This CDR3 spans 13 amino acids. CDR3 sequence reads: CASSHSGNTEAFF. The DNA of the CDR3 is TGTGCCAGCAGCCACAGTGGGAACACTGAAGCTTTCTTT.

V and J are TRBV20-1 and TRBJ1-2; D gene ambiguous. In germline, CDR1 is DFQATT, CDR2 SNEGSKA (reference sequence). Trimming shortened V by 2 bases and J by 7 bases, and 14 bases separated the two germline ends. The CDR3 runs 13 residues. The CDR3 sequence is CSARKGDSSGYTF. The DNA for the CDR3 is TGCAGTGCTAGAAAGGGAGATTCGTCTGGCTACACCTTC.

This chain uses TRBV29-1 with TRBJ1-1; no clear D. The V end lost 4 bases, the J end lost 0 bases, and 12 bases lay between the germline ends. Per germline, CDR1 SQVTM and CDR2 ANQGSEA. The CDR3 covers 14 residues. The CDR3 here is CSVARSIMNTEAFF. CDR3 coding DNA: TGCAGCGTTGCCCGGAGCATCATGAACACTGAAGCTTTCTTT. The full variable domain, rest sourced from reference TRBV29-1 and TRBJ1-1, is SAVISQKPSRDICQRGTSLTIQCQVDSQVTMMFWYRQQPGQSLTLIATANQGSEATYESGFVIDKFPISRPNLTFSTLTVSNMSPEDSSIYLCSVARSIMNTEAFFGQGTRLTVV.

This clonotype has more than one count but fewer than ten. The chain uses TRBV9 and TRBJ2-1; TRBD2 aligns across 9 bases. The germline CDR1 and CDR2 sequences are SGDLS and YYNGEE. CDR3 size: 20 residues. Trimming took 4 bases from V and 0 from J; bases not matched to a gene: 17. For the CDR3, the DNA is TGTGCCAGCAGCTCCCGACGGTCCCCTAGCGGGGATAGCTCCTACAATGAGCAGTTCTTC. Translated, it gives CASSSRRSPSGDSSYNEQFF.

This rearrangement joins TRBV4-2 to TRBJ2-4; 7 positions match TRBD1. Near its end, the DNA agrees better with TRBJ2-7, so the J call may be wrong. Germline CDR1 and CDR2: LGHNA and YNFKEQ. The CDR3 totals 15 residues. The CDR3 loop is CASSQELGTAYEQYF. The CDR3 DNA is TGTGCCAGCAGCCAAGAGCTGGGGACAGCCTACGAGCAGTACTTC.

This clonotype turned up a few times. The chain is built from TRBV6-2 or TRBV6-3 and TRBJ2-3; D perhaps matches TRBD1 (6 bases). Trimming shortened V by 6 bases and J by 0 bases, and 13 bases separated the two germline ends. Germline loops: CDR1 MNHEY, CDR2 SVGEGT. This CDR3 is 15 amino acids long. CDR3 nucleotide sequence: TGTGCCAGCAGATCAACAGGGATTAGCACAGATACGCAGTATTTT. It is translated as CASRSTGISTDTQYF.

This clonotype was counted a single time. V and J are TRBV4-1 and TRBJ1-4, with 8 bases that match TRBD1. After removal of 2 bases from V and 7 bases from J, the junction contained 12 bases not matched to a gene. CDR1 and CDR2 from the germline V gene are MGHRA and YSYEKL. The CDR3 is 17 amino acids. CDR3 sequence reads: CASSQQPGTGLSEKLFF. The CDR3 DNA reads TGCGCCAGCAGCCAACAACCTGGGACAGGACTTAGTGAAAAACTGTTTTTT.

Concerning this clonotype itself: An end of the junction does not agree with germline; a read error may underlie this. DNA of the CDR3: TGCGCCAGCAGATCCAGGGAGATGAGAACAGATACGCGGTATTTT. Protein product: CASRSREMRTDTRYF. The gene calls are TRBV5-1 and TRBJ2-3; tentatively, D is TRBD1 or TRBD2 (5 bases each). The CDR3 has 15 residues. CDR1 is SGHRS, CDR2 YFSETQ, per germline.

V is TRBV2 and J is TRBJ2-3, with TRBD2 matching over 11 bases. V shed 5 bases and J 4 bases; nucleotides not matched to a gene: 5. This CDR3 comprises 15 residues. Germline CDR1 is SNHLY and CDR2 is FYNNEI. This chain's CDR3 is CASSTLAGAADTQYF. In nucleotides, the CDR3 is TGTGCCAGCAGTACACTAGCGGGGGCCGCAGATACGCAGTATTTT.

This clonotype was seen a few times. V and J are TRBV6-6 and TRBJ1-1; D ambiguous. Germline lookup yields CDR1 MNHNY and CDR2 SVGAGI (reference sequence). There are 16 residues in the CDR3. The V and J ends lost 7 bases and 1 base respectively, with 19 bases between them. The CDR3 region has the DNA TGTGCCAGCATAGTTTCGTCAGGACGGGCGAACACTGAAGCTTTCTTT. Protein product: CASIVSSGRANTEAFF.

This chain joins TRBV2 and TRBJ2-1; perhaps D is TRBD1 or TRBD2 (5 bases each). The CDR3 runs 16 residues. Germline V lookup: CDR1 SNHLY, CDR2 FYNNEI. Trimming cost V 2 bases and J 2 bases, with 13 bases left between them. CDR3 region: CASSEKRWDPYNEQFF. CDR3 sequence (DNA): TGTGCCAGCAGTGAAAAGCGTTGGGACCCCTACAATGAGCAGTTCTTC.

The chain couples TRBV10-3 to TRBJ1-5; D is uncertain. V lost 1 base and J 3 bases, leaving 10 bases between the germline ends. The CDR3 consists of 15 residues. The germline V gene encodes CDR1 ENHRY and CDR2 SYGVKD. The CDR3 protein is CAISEYGGPNQPQHF. The CDR3 bases are TGTGCCATCAGTGAGTATGGCGGACCCAATCAGCCCCAGCATTTT.

This clonotype was detected only a few times. The genes are TRBV15 and TRBJ2-4, with D uncertain. The V end lost 1 base, the J end lost 8 bases, and 12 bases lay between the germline ends. Germline values: CDR1 LNHNV, CDR2 YYDKDF (reference sequence). The CDR3 sequence is 14 residues long. CDR3 sequence reads: CATSRVSQVDIQYF. The CDR3 DNA is TGTGCCACCAGCAGAGTTTCCCAGGTGGACATTCAGTACTTC. The variable domain in full, with the rest retrieved from reference TRBV15 and TRBJ2-4, is DAMVIQNPRYQVTQFGKPVTLSCSQTLNHNVMYWYQQKSSQAPKLLFHYYDKDFNNEADTPDNFQSRRPNTSFCFLDIRSPGLGDTAMYLCATSRVSQVDIQYFGAGTRLSVL.

This clonotype showed up just a few times. The chain couples TRBV4-3 to TRBJ1-2; the D gene is possibly TRBD1 (5 bases). This CDR3 comprises 16 residues. Deletions cut 0 bases from V and 3 bases from J, with 14 bases between. CDR1 LGHNA and CDR2 YSLEER come from the germline V gene. The CDR3 spells CASSQEGLGAHYGYTF. The CDR3, as DNA: TGCGCCAGCAGCCAAGAAGGGTTAGGGGCCCACTATGGCTACACCTTC.

This clonotype was counted many times. DNA of the CDR3: TGTGCCATCAGTGAGTCTTCCCACGAGCAGTACTTC. Translated, it gives CAISESSHEQYF. The chain joins TRBV10-3 to TRBJ2-7; the D is unclear. CDR1 and CDR2 from the germline V gene are ENHRY and SYGVKD. There are 12 residues in the CDR3. The V end was cut by 0 bases, the J end by 5 bases, with 5 bases between.

The genes are TRBV20-1 and TRBJ1-6, with D hard to call. The CDR3 extends over 16 amino acids. Germline V gene data show CDR1 as DFQATT and CDR2 as SNEGSKA (reference sequence). With 6 bases removed from V and 0 bases from J, the gap between germline ends came to 15 bases. The CDR3: CSALPAESSYNSPLHF. In DNA, the CDR3 is TGCAGTGCCCTTCCCGCGGAGAGCTCCTATAATTCACCCCTCCACTTT.

This chain joins TRBV7-2 and TRBJ2-7; D gene ambiguous. The tail of the sequence fits TRBJ2-5 better, so the J call may be wrong. Per germline, CDR1 SGHTA and CDR2 FQGNSA. The CDR3 is 13 residues long. Here the CDR3 DNA reads TGTGCCAGCAGCTTAGCCGTGACAGAGACCCAGTACTTC. Protein: CASSLAVTETQYF.

V is TRBV4-2 and J is TRBJ2-5, with D tentatively TRBD1 (5 bases). The V gene lost 2 bases and the J gene lost 11 bases, with 21 bases spanning the gap. Per germline, CDR1 LGHNA and CDR2 YNFKEQ. The length of the CDR3 is 15 residues. This chain's CDR3 is CASSQNGAVVGEQYF. The CDR3 DNA reads as TGTGCCAGCAGCCAAAATGGGGCGGTGGTTGGAGAGCAGTACTTC.

V and J are TRBV30 and TRBJ2-3; 10 bases are a match to TRBD2. With 4 bases clipped from V and 5 bases from J, the junction kept 0 bases outside the gene matches. Germline V gene lookup returns CDR1 GTSNPN and CDR2 SVGIG (reference sequence). This CDR3 has 12 residues. CDR3 sequence: CAWTSGGDTQYF. In DNA, the CDR3 is TGTGCCTGGACTAGCGGGGGAGATACGCAGTATTTT.

The J gene is TRBJ1-3, the V gene TRBV2; D gene ambiguous. This CDR3 is 12 amino acids long. V gave up 6 bases and J gave up 3 bases, with 6 bases separating them. CDR1 is SNHLY and CDR2 is FYNNEI in the germline V gene. The CDR3 nucleotides read TGTGCCAGCAGAAGGGTTGGAAACACCATATATTTT. It codes for CASRRVGNTIYF.

This clonotype was observed a handful of times. The rearrangement links TRBV3-1 to TRBJ2-1, with 8 bases lining up with TRBD2. The V segment lost 10 bases and the J segment 3 bases; nucleotides outside the gene matches: 17. In germline, CDR1 is LGHDT, CDR2 YNNKEL (reference sequence). The CDR3 is 17 residues long. The CDR3 sequence: CATDSGTGGQIYNEQFF. The CDR3, as DNA: TGTGCCACCGACTCTGGGACGGGGGGGCAAATCTACAATGAGCAGTTCTTC.

The chain employs TRBV10-3 and TRBJ2-1, with D unclear. Deletions cut 6 bases from V and 9 bases from J, with 12 bases between. The CDR3 runs to 12 residues. Germline CDR1 is ENHRY and CDR2 is SYGVKD. Written as DNA, the CDR3 is TGTGCCATCAGACAGAACCAGCGTGAGCAGTTCTTC. This sequence encodes CAIRQNQREQFF.